This passage covers 28 T cell receptor beta chains from one sample sequenced in a study of PD-1 blockade in classical Hodgkin lymphoma. Assay: immunoSEQ multiplex PCR; the TCRdb copy retains only in-frame clones and omits some. The sample carries approximately 100,000 clones, more than 90% recorded once. Every patient was affected by relapse after autologous stem cell transplantation, while exposure to brentuximab vedotin was not uniform. Sequenced here: peripheral blood mononuclear cells (PBMCs), sampled at baseline. The receptors were gathered from a human donor with classical Hodgkin lymphoma.

In this sample, this clone turned up a few times. The CDR3 here is CACGMGGAKSISGYTF. For the CDR3, the DNA is TGTGCCTGTGGTATGGGGGGCGCGAAGTCGATATCTGGCTACACCTTC. The V and J genes are TRBV30 and TRBJ1-2; perhaps TRBD1 as D (6 bases). V dropped 6 bases and J dropped 7 bases, with 27 bases sitting between them. CDR1 is GTSNPN and CDR2 is SVGIG in the germline V gene (reference sequence). The length of the CDR3 is 16 residues.

This chain joins TRBV27 and TRBJ1-4; perhaps TRBD1 as D (6 bases). CDR3 length: 14 amino acids. Trimming pared 7 bases from V and 4 bases from J, leaving 13 bases between. Germline V gene lookup returns CDR1 MNHEY and CDR2 SMNVEV (reference sequence). This CDR3 reads CASTSGQFNEKLFF. In nucleotides, the CDR3 is TGTGCCAGCACCTCCGGACAGTTTAATGAAAAACTGTTTTTT.

The chain links TRBV7-9 to TRBJ2-1, with 8 bases lining up with TRBD1. The CDR3 has 12 amino acids. V lost 4 bases, J lost 9 bases, and 2 bases stayed unmatched. The germline CDR1 and CDR2 sequences are SEHNR and FQNEAQ (reference sequence). Here the CDR3 reads CASSSTGGEQFF. The CDR3 bases are TGTGCCAGCAGCTCAACAGGGGGTGAGCAGTTCTTC. The entire variable domain, with the rest obtained from reference TRBV7-9 and TRBJ2-1, is as follows: DTGVSQNPRHKITKRGQNVTFRCDPISEHNRLYWYRQTLGQGPEFLTYFQNEAQLEKSRLLSDRFSAERPKGSFSTLEIQRTEQGDSAMYLCASSSTGGEQFFGPGTRLTVL.

CDR3 amino acids: CASSQRGGQTQYF. The CDR3 bases are TGCGCCAGCAGCCAGAGGGGGGGCCAGACCCAGTACTTC. This chain joins TRBV4-1 and TRBJ2-5, with D perhaps TRBD2 (7 bases). Trimming pared 3 bases from V and 6 bases from J, leaving 11 bases between. CDR3 length: 13 amino acids. Germline CDR1 and CDR2: MGHRA and YSYEKL.

The genes are TRBV6-1 and TRBJ2-7; maybe TRBD2 (7 bases). The CDR3 has 15 residues. Germline lookup yields CDR1 MNHNS and CDR2 SASEGT. Between the trimmed V and J ends, which lost 0 bases and 2 bases, there was a span of 11 bases. CDR3 sequence reads: CASSEAGGGPYEQYF. CDR3 sequence (DNA): TGTGCCAGCAGTGAAGCAGGGGGGGGGCCCTACGAGCAGTACTTC.

The count of this clone is one. This chain uses TRBV10-3 with TRBJ1-3; 7 nucleotides match TRBD1. The germline gives CDR1 ENHRY, CDR2 SYGVKD. V lost 2 bases, J lost 2 bases, and 3 bases stayed unmatched. The CDR3 has 15 amino acids. The CDR3 nucleotides read TGTGCCATCAGTGAGCCCGACAGGGCTGGAAACACCATATATTTT. Amino acid sequence: CAISEPDRAGNTIYF.

The chain recombines TRBV5-1 with TRBJ2-3; TRBD2 agrees at 14 bases. The junction had 5 bases not matched to a gene; V was cut back by 3 bases and J by 5 bases. This CDR3 is 16 amino acids long. Germline V CDR1 and CDR2: SGHRS, YFSETQ. The CDR3 DNA reads as TGCGCCAGCAGCTGGGGACTAGCGGGAGATGGAGATACGCAGTATTTT. Residues: CASSWGLAGDGDTQYF.

This clone was detected only once. V usage is TRBV7-9 and J usage is TRBJ2-2; no reliable D call. V lost 5 bases and J lost 3, with 7 bases in between. The germline CDR1 and CDR2 sequences are SEHNR and FQNEAQ (reference sequence). The length of the CDR3 is 13 residues. CDR3 in amino acids: CASSLLDTGELFF. The CDR3 DNA reads as TGTGCCAGCAGCCTGTTGGACACCGGGGAGCTGTTTTTT.

CDR3 region: CASTRRGNTIYF. The CDR3 nucleotides are TGTGCCAGTACCCGACGTGGAAACACCATATATTTT. This chain connects TRBV19 to TRBJ1-3; no clear D gene. The CDR3 loop spans 12 amino acids. Germline lookup yields CDR1 LNHDA and CDR2 SQIVND (reference sequence). V was trimmed by 7 bases and J by 3 bases, leaving 7 bases between them.

The chain joins TRBV5-1 to TRBJ2-7, with 7 bases fitting TRBD1. The germline V gene encodes CDR1 SGHRS and CDR2 YFSETQ. Trimming at V came to 2 bases and at J to 0 bases, leaving 8 bases not matched to a gene. The CDR3 contains 16 residues. CDR3 residues: CASSLIPGQSSYEQYF. The CDR3 bases are TGCGCCAGCAGCTTAATCCCGGGACAGAGCTCCTACGAGCAGTACTTC.

The chain links TRBV28 to TRBJ2-7; the match to TRBD1 covers 7 bases. J gave up 7 bases and V 3 bases, and 12 bases lay outside the gene matches. Germline CDR1 MDHEN, CDR2 SYDVKM. This CDR3 comprises 15 residues. CDR3 DNA: TGTGCCAGCAGTTTTGCCCGAGACAGGGCGAGAGAGCAGTACTTC. It codes for CASSFARDRAREQYF.

The V gene is TRBV5-8, the J gene TRBJ2-5, with D hard to call. This CDR3 has 14 residues. CDR1 is SGHTS, CDR2 YDEGEE, per germline. V lost 0 bases and J lost 4, with 10 bases in between. CDR3 coding DNA: TGTGCCAGCAGCTTGGATAGAGGTCTAGAGACCCAGTACTTC. As protein: CASSLDRGLETQYF.

The gene calls are TRBV30 and TRBJ1-1, with TRBD1 identical over 10 bases. Per the germline V gene, CDR1 is GTSNPN and CDR2 is SVGIG (reference sequence). The CDR3 runs 13 residues. Trimming removed 3 bases from V and 3 bases from J; junction bases left unmatched: 1. The CDR3 region is CAWRGTGDTEAFF. The CDR3 DNA reads as TGTGCCTGGAGGGGGACAGGGGACACTGAAGCTTTCTTT. The full variable domain, in which reference TRBV30 and TRBJ1-1 provide the parts outside the CDR3, is SQTIHQWPATLVQPVGSPLSLECTVEGTSNPNLYWYRQAAGRGLQLLFYSVGIGQISSEVPQNLSASRPQDRQFILSSKKLLLSDSGFYLCAWRGTGDTEAFFGQGTRLTVV.

The rearrangement uses TRBV7-2 and TRBJ1-1; D is ambiguous. Between the trimmed V and J ends, which lost 6 bases and 4 bases, there was a span of 9 bases. CDR1 and CDR2 from the germline V gene are SGHTA and FQGNSA. The CDR3 runs 12 residues. The CDR3 here is CASRYQSTEAFF. Written as DNA, the CDR3 is TGTGCCAGCAGATATCAGAGCACTGAAGCTTTCTTT.

The rearrangement joins TRBV27 to TRBJ1-1; D call uncertain. Germline lookup yields CDR1 MNHEY and CDR2 SMNVEV (reference sequence). Trimming cost V 7 bases and J 11 bases, with 11 bases left between them. The CDR3 runs 10 residues. The chain's CDR3 is CASIGQSAFF. The DNA for the CDR3 is TGTGCCAGCATAGGGCAGAGCGCTTTCTTT.

The chain carries TRBV2 and TRBJ1-5, with D possibly TRBD1 on 5 matching bases. Germline V gives CDR1 SNHLY, CDR2 FYNNEI. CDR3 length equals 14 residues. V gave up 6 bases and J gave up 8 bases, with 17 bases separating them. This CDR3 is CASSPIGAGEPQHF. The DNA for the CDR3 is TGTGCCAGCAGCCCGATAGGGGCCGGGGAGCCCCAGCATTTT.

CDR3 amino acids: CASSFRTGDVQYF. CDR3 sequence (DNA): TGTGCCAGCAGCTTCCGGACAGGGGATGTGCAGTACTTC. The genes are TRBV7-9 and TRBJ2-7, with 9 positions matching TRBD1. The germline V gene has CDR1 SEHNR and CDR2 FQNEAQ (reference sequence). The CDR3 runs 13 residues. V trimming: 3 bases; J trimming: 9 bases; junction bases outside the gene matches: 6.

This chain joins TRBV7-9 and TRBJ1-4; D call uncertain. V was pared by 5 bases and J by 13 bases, with 14 bases between. Germline-derived CDR1 and CDR2 are SEHNR and FQNEAQ (reference sequence). This CDR3 has 12 amino acids. The CDR3 sequence is CASSLVTDILFF. In DNA, the CDR3 is TGTGCCAGCAGCCTCGTAACAGATATACTGTTTTTT.

The rearrangement links TRBV5-1 to TRBJ2-7; the D is unclear. In germline, CDR1 is SGHRS, CDR2 YFSETQ. There are 11 residues in the CDR3. Trimming stripped 0 bases from V and 6 bases from J, with 4 bases between. The CDR3 nucleotides read TGCGCCAGCAGCTTGGATGGCGAGCAGTACTTC. Its protein product is CASSLDGEQYF.

V and J are TRBV5-1 and TRBJ2-5, with D perhaps matching TRBD1 (6 bases). Trimming cost V 0 bases and J 5 bases, with 11 bases left between them. The CDR3 length is 14 residues. Looked up from germline, CDR1 is SGHRS and CDR2 is YFSETQ. CDR3 residues: CASSLGRQGETQYF. CDR3 coding DNA: TGCGCCAGCAGCTTGGGGCGTCAGGGGGAGACCCAGTACTTC.

The V and J genes are TRBV10-1 and TRBJ2-2; D remains unclear. Germline loops: CDR1 WNHNN, CDR2 SYGVQD (reference sequence). V was cut by 6 bases and J by 3 bases, with 17 bases left in between. The CDR3 has 16 amino acids. CDR3 nucleotides: TGCGCCAGCAGAGAAAGACACCTACGAGACACCGGGGAGCTGTTTTTT. It translates to CASRERHLRDTGELFF.

The V call is TRBV7-8, the J call TRBJ1-2; TRBD1 is a possible D gene (6 bases). CDR1 and CDR2 from the germline V gene are SGHVS and FQNEAQ. The CDR3 has 15 residues. V was shortened by 5 bases and J by 5 bases, with 18 bases between the two germline ends. CDR3 DNA: TGTGCCAGCAGCCCCCGTTGGGGGGCGCAATATGGCTACACCTTC. Translating gives CASSPRWGAQYGYTF.

V and J are TRBV28 and TRBJ2-5, with 9 bases that match TRBD2. The CDR3 is 17 amino acids. Germline V gives CDR1 MDHEN, CDR2 SYDVKM. The ends lost 0 bases at V and 0 bases at J; junction bases unmatched: 5. The CDR3 loop is CASSLWTTSGYQETQYF. The CDR3 nucleotides read TGTGCCAGCAGTTTATGGACGACTAGCGGTTACCAAGAGACCCAGTACTTC.

V is TRBV29-1 and J is TRBJ1-1; a possible D gene is TRBD1 (5 bases). V lost 5 bases and J lost 5, with 18 bases in between. Germline V gene lookup returns CDR1 SQVTM and CDR2 ANQGSEA. The CDR3 loop spans 14 amino acids. The CDR3 loop is CSVQFGGLRTEAFF. CDR3 in DNA: TGCAGCGTTCAATTTGGGGGACTACGGACTGAAGCTTTCTTT.

This chain joins TRBV2 and TRBJ1-1, with 8 bases lining up with TRBD1. The CDR3 covers 15 residues. V shed 3 bases, J shed 1 base, and the junction held 4 bases outside the gene matches. Germline V lookup: CDR1 SNHLY, CDR2 FYNNEI. The CDR3 nucleotides are TGTGCCAGCAGTGAGTACGGGACAGGGAACACTGAAGCTTTCTTT. This codes for CASSEYGTGNTEAFF. Full variable domain (remainder filled in from reference TRBV2 and TRBJ1-1): EPEVTQTPSHQVTQMGQEVILRCVPISNHLYFYWYRQILGQKVEFLVSFYNNEISEKSEIFDDQFSVERPDGSNFTLKIRSTKLEDSAMYFCASSEYGTGNTEAFFGQGTRLTVV.

V is TRBV7-6 and J is TRBJ2-1; TRBD1 aligns across 9 bases. The CDR3 is 16 amino acids. Losses at the gene ends were 3 bases for V and 9 bases for J; bases not matched to a gene: 12. Germline CDR1 reads SGHVS; CDR2 reads FNYEAQ. CDR3 nucleotide sequence: TGTGCCAGCAGCTTCCCAGACAGGGGGGTAAGGAGTGAGCAGTTCTTC. Translating gives CASSFPDRGVRSEQFF. Drawing the rest from reference TRBV7-6 and TRBJ2-1, the complete variable domain is GAGVSQSPRYKVTKRGQDVALRCDPISGHVSLYWYRQALGQGPEFLTYFNYEAQQDKSGLPNDRFSAERPEGSISTLTIQRTEQRDSAMYRCASSFPDRGVRSEQFFGPGTRLTVL.

The V and J genes are TRBV7-2 and TRBJ2-1; the D gene is possibly TRBD1 (6 bases). The CDR3 is 15 residues long. The germline V gene encodes CDR1 SGHTA and CDR2 FQGNSA. V lost 5 bases and J lost 8, with 19 bases in between. The CDR3 nucleotides are TGTGCCAGCAGCCTACAGGGATCCGAATGGGATGAGCAGTTCTTC. It codes for CASSLQGSEWDEQFF.

V and J are TRBV14 and TRBJ2-7, with D perhaps being TRBD1 or TRBD2 (6 bases each). The ends were cut back, 3 bases at V and 3 bases at J, with 15 bases in the middle. CDR1 and CDR2 from the germline V gene are SGHDN and FVKESK. This CDR3 region has 15 residues. Written as DNA, the CDR3 is TGTGCCAGCAGCCACCAAGGGGGGCCGTACTACGAGCAGTACTTC. Translated: CASSHQGGPYYEQYF.